This is a list of T cell receptor beta chains from one sample in a study of cytomegalovirus exposure and HLA in healthy donors. Libraries were prepared by immunoSEQ multiplex PCR; TCRdb keeps only in-frame clonotypes and omits some of them. Of about 210,000 clones in the sample, more than 75% were seen once. Material for sequencing was PBMCs. These receptors all come from a man aged 35-49 years in good health and CMV-seropositive. Each CDR3 is given with its conserved first and last residue.

j_call | v_call | cdr3_aa
TRBJ2-1 | TRBV13 | CASSLVGGLAGGLGYNEQFF
TRBJ1-5 | TRBV5-4 | CASSSGPGQGSQPQHF
TRBJ1-5 | TRBV6-1 | CASSDWDSNQPQHF
TRBJ1-5 | TRBV4-2 | CASSPLQGPNQPQHF
TRBJ2-5 | TRBV11-3 | CASSFGQDGVTQYF
TRBJ1-6 | TRBV5-1 | CASSLTPGQGNSPLHF
TRBJ2-5 | TRBV19 | CASSMDRMETQYF
TRBJ1-5 | TRBV27 | CASRTTGGEDSNQPQHF
TRBJ1-1 | TRBV4-1 | CASSQPGQGNTEAFF
TRBJ2-7 | TRBV7-9 | CASSPRSGRNYEQYF
TRBJ2-3 | TRBV7-9 | CASSFAGEDTQYF
TRBJ2-7 | TRBV27 | CASQVGAGAYEQYF
TRBJ2-7 | TRBV18 | CASSLGGDRGSEQYF
TRBJ1-2 | TRBV6-4 | CASSDSSGGDGYTF
TRBJ2-1 | TRBV19 | CASSMLSSGSGRNNEQFF
TRBJ2-3 | TRBV11-3 | CASRIQAGGLGTDTQYF
TRBJ1-1 | TRBV5-5 | CASSLGSNTEAFF
TRBJ2-6 | TRBV27 | CASTMGSSGANVLTF
TRBJ2-1 | TRBV29-1 | CSVVGGQLYNEQFF
TRBJ2-7 | TRBV27 | CASSFGDRDEQYF
TRBJ1-1 | TRBV18 | CASSPRMGANTEAFF
TRBJ1-2 | TRBV5-1 | CASSRRGQGDDGYTF
TRBJ2-6 | TRBV6-1 | CASSELAGQSSGANVLTF
TRBJ1-6 | TRBV7-6 | CASSRQGWVNSPLHF
TRBJ2-7 | TRBV18 | CASSPRRLAGSYEQYF
TRBJ2-2 | TRBV29-1 | CSVLGDPTSGDTGELFF
TRBJ2-4 | TRBV6-1 | CASRPGLAGGFIQYF
TRBJ2-3 | TRBV11-2 | CASSSHRGAADTQYF
TRBJ2-7 | TRBV29-1 | CSVEGVRTGAYEQYF
TRBJ2-7 | TRBV7-2 | CASSFRGGDEQYF
TRBJ2-2 | TRBV25-1 | CASSEYNSNTGELFF
TRBJ2-3 | TRBV7-3 | CASSLRQGAIDTQYF
TRBJ2-1 | TRBV6-5 | CASTDPQGLEQFF
TRBJ1-5 | TRBV14 | CASSQDDGAESNQPQHF
TRBJ1-2 | TRBV7-9 | CASSFSVGYGYTF
TRBJ1-4 | TRBV7-9 | CASSFSGGNEKLFF
TRBJ2-1 | TRBV28 | CASSTFRRRVTTHNEQFF
TRBJ2-3 | TRBV5-1 | CASSSQGDFTDTQYF
TRBJ1-1 | TRBV15 | CATSRGDRDTEAFF
TRBJ2-2 | TRBV7-9 | CASSLTPAWGHGELFF
TRBJ2-1 | TRBV6-5 | CASSSGLAVINEQFF
TRBJ2-5 | TRBV6-1 | CASSPGQSQETQYF